This TCR beta chain appears in the sequencing data of a study of CD8 T cells in ankylosing spondylitis. For this clonotype: What it binds is unknown.

General observations from the study: Ankylosing spondylitis blood appeared to carry a characteristic TCR beta motif of several highly homologous variants. Clones linked to disease, bearing a CD8+ phenotype, were relatively rare in peripheral blood.

Libraries for TCR beta were made by quantitative 5'-RACE with molecular barcodes. Each CDR3 protein is one row after TCRdb ran MiXCR on the 5' RACE reads. The sample shows some 200,000 distinct CDR3 sequences, roughly 13% of them seen only once. Germline loops: CDR1 SGHVS, CDR2 FQNEAQ. This CDR3 is built from 13 residues. The V end was cut by 8 bases, the J end by 4 bases, with 13 bases between. Sequencing was carried out using blood, either unsorted or a sorted T cell fraction (not recorded which). This TCR was sampled from a male donor with ankylosing spondylitis or in good health (not recorded which). The rearrangement joins TRBV7-8 to TRBJ2-3; perhaps TRBD2 as D (6 bases). CDR3 bases: TGTGCCAGCTCGGACGGCGGGGCAGATACGCAGTATTTT. Protein product: CASSDGGADTQYF.